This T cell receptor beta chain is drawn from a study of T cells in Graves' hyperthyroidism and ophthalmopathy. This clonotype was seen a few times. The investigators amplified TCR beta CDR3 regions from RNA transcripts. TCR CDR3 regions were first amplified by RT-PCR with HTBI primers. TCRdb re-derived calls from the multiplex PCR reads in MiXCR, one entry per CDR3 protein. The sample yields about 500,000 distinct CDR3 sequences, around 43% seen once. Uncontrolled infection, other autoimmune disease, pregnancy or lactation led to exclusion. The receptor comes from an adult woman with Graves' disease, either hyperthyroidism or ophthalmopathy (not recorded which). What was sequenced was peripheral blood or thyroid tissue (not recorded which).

The CDR3: CATRTQDYTEAFF. In DNA form, the CDR3 reads TGTGCCACCAGGACCCAGGACTACACTGAAGCTTTCTTT. J is TRBJ1-1 and V is TRBV24-1; D gene ambiguous. CDR3 length equals 13 residues. Germline CDR1 reads KGHDR; CDR2 reads SFDVKD. Trimming removed 7 bases from V and 3 bases from J, with 11 bases in between.